This TCR beta chain was captured by sequencing in a study of blood T cell repertoires in COVID-19. Study background: The origin of the acute and convalescent COVID-19 samples was the United States, Italy and Spain.

Original processing notes: Amplification with reference gene primers provided the estimates of nucleated cell counts. Sequenced by immunoSEQ multiplex PCR; TCRdb stores in-frame clones only, minus some. V and J calls and clone size follow that table, whereas D and trimming were derived from the DNA. This sample carries a few hundred thousand clones, around 78% of them seen once, and the ten largest clones take about 4.5%. J was trimmed by 10 bases and V by 3 bases; bases with no gene match: 5. The CDR3 is 14 residues long. Germline lookup yields CDR1 MGHRA and CDR2 YSYEKL. The chain has TRBV4-1 and TRBJ1-6; 8 nucleotides match TRBD1. This clonotype was sampled from a man aged 55-75 years who had recovered from COVID-19. The specimen was peripheral blood. The CDR3 region has the DNA TGCGCCAGCAGCCACGGACAGGGTCGATCACCCCTCCACTTT. Its protein product is CASSHGQGRSPLHF.